The clone carrying this TCR beta chain was found many times. This entry is derived from a study of glioma-infiltrating T cells. Amplification of TCR alpha and beta CDR3 regions from RNA used iRepertoire nested multiplex PCR. Input was roughly 100-450 ng of tissue mRNA or PBMC total RNA. TCRdb re-analysed the multiplex PCR reads in MiXCR, keeping a single row per CDR3 protein. Seen here are about 94,000 distinct CDR3 sequences, about 23% observed once, and the top ten hold 6.7%. The CDR3 is 15 residues long. With 0 bases clipped from V and 4 bases from J, the junction kept 1 base outside the gene matches. In germline, CDR1 is SGHNT, CDR2 YENEEA.

Sequencing input: glioma tissue, nonneoplastic brain tissue, or PBMCs (not recorded which). The J gene is TRBJ1-5, the V gene TRBV11-3, with 9 positions matching TRBD1. This TCR derives from a human donor with low-grade glioma or glioblastoma, undergoing nonglioma brain surgery, or in good health (not recorded which). The CDR3, as DNA: TGTGCCAGCAGCTTAGAGGGACAGGGTAATCAGCCCCAGCATTTT. It codes for CASSLEGQGNQPQHF.